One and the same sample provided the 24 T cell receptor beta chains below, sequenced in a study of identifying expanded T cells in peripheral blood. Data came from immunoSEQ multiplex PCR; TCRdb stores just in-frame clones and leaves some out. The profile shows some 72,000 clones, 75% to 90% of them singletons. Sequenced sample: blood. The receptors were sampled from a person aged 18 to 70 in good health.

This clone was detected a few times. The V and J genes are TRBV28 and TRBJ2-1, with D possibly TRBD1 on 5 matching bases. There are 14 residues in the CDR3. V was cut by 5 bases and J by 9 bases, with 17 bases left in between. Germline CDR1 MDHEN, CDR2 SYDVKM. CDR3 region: CASSPPRAGSEQFF. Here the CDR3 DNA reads TGTGCCAGCAGTCCACCCCGAGCAGGGTCTGAGCAGTTCTTC.

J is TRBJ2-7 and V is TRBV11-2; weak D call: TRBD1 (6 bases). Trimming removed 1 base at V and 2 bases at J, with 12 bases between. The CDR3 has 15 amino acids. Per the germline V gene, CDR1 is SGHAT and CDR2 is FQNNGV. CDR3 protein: CASSLVFGTTYEQYF. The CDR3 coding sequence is TGTGCCAGCAGCTTAGTTTTTGGGACAACCTACGAGCAGTACTTC.

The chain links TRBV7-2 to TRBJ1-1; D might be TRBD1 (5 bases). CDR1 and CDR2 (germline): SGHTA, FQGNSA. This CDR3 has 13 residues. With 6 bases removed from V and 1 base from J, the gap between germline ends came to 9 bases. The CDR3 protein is CASRPRENTEAFF. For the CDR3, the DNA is TGTGCCAGCAGACCCAGGGAGAACACTGAAGCTTTCTTT.

The CDR3 region has the DNA TGTGCCAGCAGACCGACAGGGGGCCTCTTTTCTCGCACAGATACGCAGTATTTT. It is translated as CASRPTGGLFSRTDTQYF. This chain connects TRBV5-6 to TRBJ2-3, with TRBD1 matching over 10 bases. The CDR3 covers 18 residues. V trimming: 5 bases; J trimming: 1 base; junction bases outside the gene matches: 13. The germline gives CDR1 SGHDT, CDR2 YYEEEE.

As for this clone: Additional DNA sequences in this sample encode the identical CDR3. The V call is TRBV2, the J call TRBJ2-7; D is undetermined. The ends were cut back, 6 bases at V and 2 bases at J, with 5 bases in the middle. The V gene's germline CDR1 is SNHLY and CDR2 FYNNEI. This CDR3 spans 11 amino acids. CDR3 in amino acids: CASRVAYEQYF. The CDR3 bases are TGTGCCAGCAGGGTCGCCTACGAGCAGTACTTC.

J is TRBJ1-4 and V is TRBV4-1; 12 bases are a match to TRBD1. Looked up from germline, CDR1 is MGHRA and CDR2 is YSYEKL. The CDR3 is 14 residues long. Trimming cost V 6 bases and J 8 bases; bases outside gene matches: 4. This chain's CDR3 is CASSSGTGGEKLFF. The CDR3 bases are TGCGCCAGCAGTTCCGGGACAGGGGGCGAAAAACTGTTTTTT.

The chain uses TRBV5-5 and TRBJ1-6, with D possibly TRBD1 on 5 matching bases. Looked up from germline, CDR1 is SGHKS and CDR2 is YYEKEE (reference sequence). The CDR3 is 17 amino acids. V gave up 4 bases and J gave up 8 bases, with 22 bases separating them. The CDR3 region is CASSPGPQGTFDSPLHF. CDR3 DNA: TGTGCCAGCAGCCCGGGACCCCAGGGTACCTTTGATTCACCCCTCCACTTT. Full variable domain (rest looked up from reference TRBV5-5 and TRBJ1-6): DAGVTQSPTHLIKTRGQQVTLRCSPISGHKSVSWYQQVLGQGPQFIFQYYEKEERGRGNFPDRFSARQFPNYSSELNVNALLLGDSALYLCASSPGPQGTFDSPLHFGNGTRLTVT.

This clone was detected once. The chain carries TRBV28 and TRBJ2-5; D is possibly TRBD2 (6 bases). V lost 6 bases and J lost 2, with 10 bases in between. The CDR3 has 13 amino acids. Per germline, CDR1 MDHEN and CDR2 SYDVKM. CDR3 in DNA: TGTGCCAGCAGGCAGACTAGTCAAGAGACCCAGTACTTC. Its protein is CASRQTSQETQYF.

The CDR3 reads CASSLVRQANTEAFF. CDR3 DNA: TGTGCCAGCAGCTTGGTCCGACAGGCGAACACTGAAGCTTTCTTT. The rearrangement joins TRBV5-5 to TRBJ1-1, with D possibly TRBD1 on 6 matching bases. V lost 0 bases to trimming and J lost 1 base, with 10 bases between them. This CDR3 has 15 residues. CDR1 and CDR2 (germline): SGHKS, YYEKEE (reference sequence).

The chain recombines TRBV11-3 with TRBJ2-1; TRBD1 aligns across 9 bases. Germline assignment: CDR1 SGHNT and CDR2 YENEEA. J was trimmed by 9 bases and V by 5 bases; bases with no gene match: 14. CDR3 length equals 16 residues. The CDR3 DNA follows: TGTGCCAGCAGCCTATCCGGGACAGGGAGGCCCGGTGAGCAGTTCTTC. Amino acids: CASSLSGTGRPGEQFF.

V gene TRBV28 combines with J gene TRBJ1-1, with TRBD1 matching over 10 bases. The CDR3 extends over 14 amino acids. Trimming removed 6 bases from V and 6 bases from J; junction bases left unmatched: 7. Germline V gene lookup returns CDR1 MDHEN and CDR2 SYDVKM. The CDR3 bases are TGTGCCAGCAGCCCCGGGACAGGGGCTCCTGAAGCTTTCTTT. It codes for CASSPGTGAPEAFF.

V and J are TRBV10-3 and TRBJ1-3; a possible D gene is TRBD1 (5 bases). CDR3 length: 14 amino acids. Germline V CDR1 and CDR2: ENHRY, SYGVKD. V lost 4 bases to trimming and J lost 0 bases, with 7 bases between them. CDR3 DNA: TGTGCCATCAGTGGGGGCCTCTCTGGAAACACCATATATTTT. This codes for CAISGGLSGNTIYF.

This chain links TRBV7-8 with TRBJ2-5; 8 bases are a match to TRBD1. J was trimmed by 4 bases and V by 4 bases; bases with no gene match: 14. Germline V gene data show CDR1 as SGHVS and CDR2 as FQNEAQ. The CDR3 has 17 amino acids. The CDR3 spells CASSSAPNRGAGETQYF. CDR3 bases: TGTGCCAGCAGCTCGGCCCCCAACAGGGGGGCTGGAGAGACCCAGTACTTC.

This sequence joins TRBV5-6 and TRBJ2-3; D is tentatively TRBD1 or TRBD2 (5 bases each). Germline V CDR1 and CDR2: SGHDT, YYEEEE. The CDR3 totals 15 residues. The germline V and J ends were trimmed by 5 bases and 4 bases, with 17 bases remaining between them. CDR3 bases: TGTGCCAGCAGTGGGGGATACACGCGGGCAGATACGCAGTATTTT. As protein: CASSGGYTRADTQYF.

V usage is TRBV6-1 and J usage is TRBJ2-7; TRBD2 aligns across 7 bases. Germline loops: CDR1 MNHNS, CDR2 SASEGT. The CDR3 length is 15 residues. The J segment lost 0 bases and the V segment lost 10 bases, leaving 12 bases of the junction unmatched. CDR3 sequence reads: CATDIQAGSSYEQYF. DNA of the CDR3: TGTGCCACCGATATCCAAGCGGGGAGCTCCTACGAGCAGTACTTC.

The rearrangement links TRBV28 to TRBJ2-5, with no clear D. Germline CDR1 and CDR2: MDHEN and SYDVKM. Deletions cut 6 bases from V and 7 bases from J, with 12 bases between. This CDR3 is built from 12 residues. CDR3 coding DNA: TGTGCCAGCAGGCGGCCACCTGGGACCCAGTACTTC. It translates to CASRRPPGTQYF.

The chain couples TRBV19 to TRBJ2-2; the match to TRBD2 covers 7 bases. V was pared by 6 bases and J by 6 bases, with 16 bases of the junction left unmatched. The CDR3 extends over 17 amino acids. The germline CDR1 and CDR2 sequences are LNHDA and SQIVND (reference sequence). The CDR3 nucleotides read TGTGCCAGTAGGAAGAACGTGGGGACGGGAGGACCCGGGGAGCTGTTTTTT. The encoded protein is CASRKNVGTGGPGELFF.

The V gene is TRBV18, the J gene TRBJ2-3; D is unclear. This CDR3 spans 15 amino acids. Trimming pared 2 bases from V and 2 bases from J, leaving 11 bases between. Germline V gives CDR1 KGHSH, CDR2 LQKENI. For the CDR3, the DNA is TGTGCCAGCTCACCATTAGGTGGGGTCACAGATACGCAGTATTTT. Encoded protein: CASSPLGGVTDTQYF.

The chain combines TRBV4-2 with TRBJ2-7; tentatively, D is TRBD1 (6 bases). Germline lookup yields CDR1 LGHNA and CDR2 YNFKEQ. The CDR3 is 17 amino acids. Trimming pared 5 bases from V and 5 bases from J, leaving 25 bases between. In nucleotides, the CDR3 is TGTGCCAGCAGCAGGGCGACAGGCGTCCTGTTAGAAAACGAGCAGTACTTC. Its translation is CASSRATGVLLENEQYF.

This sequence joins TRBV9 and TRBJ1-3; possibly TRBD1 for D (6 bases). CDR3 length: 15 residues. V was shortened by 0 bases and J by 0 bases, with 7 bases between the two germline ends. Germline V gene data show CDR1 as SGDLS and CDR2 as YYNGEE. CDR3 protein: CASSVGRGSGNTIYF. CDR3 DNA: TGTGCCAGCAGCGTAGGCAGGGGCTCTGGAAACACCATATATTTT.

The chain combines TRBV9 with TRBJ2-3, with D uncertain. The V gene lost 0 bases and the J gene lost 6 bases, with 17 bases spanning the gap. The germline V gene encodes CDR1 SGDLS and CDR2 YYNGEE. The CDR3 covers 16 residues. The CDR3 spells CASSVGWVVGLDTQYF. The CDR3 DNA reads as TGTGCCAGCAGCGTAGGATGGGTCGTAGGGCTGGATACGCAGTATTTT.

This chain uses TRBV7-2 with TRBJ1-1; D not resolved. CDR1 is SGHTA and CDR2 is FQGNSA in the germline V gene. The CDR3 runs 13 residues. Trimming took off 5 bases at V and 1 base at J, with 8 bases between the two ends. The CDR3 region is CASSRSWNTEAFF. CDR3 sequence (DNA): TGTGCCAGCAGCCGTTCATGGAACACTGAAGCTTTCTTT. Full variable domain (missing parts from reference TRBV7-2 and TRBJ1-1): GAGVSQSPSNKVTEKGKDVELRCDPISGHTALYWYRQSLGQGLEFLIYFQGNSAPDKSGLPSDRFSAERTGGSVSTLTIQRTQQEDSAVYLCASSRSWNTEAFFGQGTRLTVV.

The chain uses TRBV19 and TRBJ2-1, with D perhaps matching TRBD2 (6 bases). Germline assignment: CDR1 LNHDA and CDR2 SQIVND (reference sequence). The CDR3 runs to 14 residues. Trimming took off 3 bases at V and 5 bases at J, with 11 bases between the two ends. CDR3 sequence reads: CASSISAGNNEQFF. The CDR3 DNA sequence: TGTGCCAGTAGTATTTCGGCGGGGAACAATGAGCAGTTCTTC. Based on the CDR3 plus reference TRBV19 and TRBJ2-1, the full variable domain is DGGITQSPKYLFRKEGQNVTLSCEQNLNHDAMYWYRQDPGQGLRLIYYSQIVNDFQKGDIAEGYSVSREKKESFPLTVTSAQKNPTAFYLCASSISAGNNEQFFGPGTRLTVL.

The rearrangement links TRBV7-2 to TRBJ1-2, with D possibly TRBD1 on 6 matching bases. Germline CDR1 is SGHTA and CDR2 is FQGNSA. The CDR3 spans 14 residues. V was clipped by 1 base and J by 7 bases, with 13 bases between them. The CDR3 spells CASSLVLGAGGYTF. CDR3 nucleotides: TGTGCCAGCAGCTTAGTTCTGGGGGCGGGTGGCTACACCTTC.